This T cell receptor beta chain is drawn from a study of blood T cells in healthy people across ages. The CDR3 is 15 residues long. V was clipped by 3 bases and J by 3 bases, with 12 bases between them. CDR1 WNHNN and CDR2 SYGVQD come from the germline V gene (reference sequence). Donation came from healthy Caucasian individuals in Russia who were aged about 6 to 100. Worth noting for this clonotype: Its specificity is unknown.

Whole-study results and caveats: Age showed a roughly linear inverse relationship with TCR beta diversity per million T cells.

Next came a second PCR, run for roughly 6 to 11 cycles, which used a sample-barcoded 5' primer along with a J-beta primer mix. Paired-end reads containing CDR3 totaled no fewer than 2.5 million for each sample. A single record per CDR3 protein comes from TCRdb applying MiXCR to the 5' RACE reads. The data contain over a million distinct CDR3 sequences, around 55% of them singletons. This TCR was recovered from a man between 18 and 35 years old in good health. V usage is TRBV10-1 and J usage is TRBJ2-1; D is undetermined. The sample was blood. The DNA of the CDR3 is TGCGCCAGCAGTGATGGCGGCCAAAACTACAATGAGCAGTTCTTC. Its protein product is CASSDGGQNYNEQFF.